What follows is one T cell receptor (beta chain) and its context. This clone turned up a few times. Its antigen remains unidentified. Base qualities were left out, and no much larger clone turns up one base away. Genomic DNA was extracted from sorted cells for sequencing of the TCRbeta CDR3 region. The immunoSEQ Assay was used to sequence the TCRbeta CDR3 regions. As stored in TCRdb, this immuneACCESS dataset retains in-frame rearrangements with V and J assigned. A fraction of the clones does not appear; measured against another copy, unresolved V genes explain less than half of the discrepancy, and the remainder lacks a known reason. This sample comprises 65,000 to 90,000 clones, roughly four fifths of them detected only once. Approximately 5% of the sample goes to the ten largest clones. The source of the sample is a study of OX40 agonist ivuxolimab in advanced cancers. Regarding the research as a whole: Ivuxolimab was an agonistic, fully human IgG2 monoclonal antibody directed against OX40 (CD134), a costimulatory receptor. In the dose-escalation cohort, roughly 82% of patients were male, and the mean age was roughly 56 years with a range of roughly 20 to 79. Patients were allowed to have had prior anti-PD-1, anti-PD-L1 or anti-CTLA-4 therapy, and around 37% of the dose-escalation patients had previously received checkpoint inhibitors. Partial responses were achieved by three dose-escalation patients, of whom one had hepatocellular carcinoma and two had cutaneous melanoma. The paper describes the monotherapy dose-escalation part (N ≈ 52 patients) of the phase I trial of ivuxolimab. Of the 50 to 55 dose-escalation patients, hepatocellular carcinoma was present in about 19, melanoma in approximately 15, renal cell carcinoma in 9 and head and neck cancer in 9. Intravenous ivuxolimab was administered to patients every 2 weeks at six dose levels: 0.01, 0.1, 0.3, 1.5, 3 and 10 mg/kg. Peripheral TCRbeta sequencing aimed to test whether ivuxolimab altered TCR sequence diversity and caused clonal T-cell expansion. Results the study describes overall, beyond this receptor: The antigen specificity of the clonally expanded peripheral T cells was not determined. Low levels of normalized T-cell clonal expansion were also seen in some patients who did not respond. After ivuxolimab, more expanded clones were found on average in CD8+ T cells than in CD4+ T cells. At doses from 0.1 to 3.0 mg/kg, clonal expansion was seen in both CD4+ and CD8+ blood T cells between baseline and week 6. Partial responders in the 0.1-3.0 mg/kg groups had among the lowest normalized peripheral clonal expansion, especially among CD8+ T cells.

Patients with a history of autoimmune disease or receiving systemic immunosuppression were excluded from the trial. Peripheral blood for TCR sequencing was drawn from every dose cohort at baseline, at cycle 4 day 1 and at cycle 7 day 1. Samples were obtained from an open-label, multicenter, first-in-human phase I dose-escalation trial of ivuxolimab. Adults with locally advanced or metastatic head and neck squamous cell, hepatocellular, melanoma or renal cell carcinoma were enrolled in the trial. Before TCR sequencing, CD4+ T cells and CD8+ T cells were sorted from peripheral blood as separate populations. The CDR3 goes from the cysteine to the phenylalanine over 13 residues. Solely the CDR3 DNA is kept, with 39 bases framed from the first base. In the germline V gene, CDR1 corresponds to SGHRS and CDR2 to YFSETQ. Between the V and J ends, shortened by 4 bases and 5 bases respectively, the junction contains 12 bases.

The receptor chain draws on TRBV5-1 and TRBJ1-1; perhaps TRBD1 is the D gene, with 5 bases matching. The receptor was derived from an adult with an advanced solid tumor such as melanoma, head and neck, liver or kidney cancer. The input for sequencing was CD4+ or CD8+ T cells sorted from blood, taken in a trial of the OX40 agonist ivuxolimab. The CDR3 loop reads CASSPLGGTEAFF. The DNA reads TGCGCCAGCAGCCCGCTTGGGGGAACTGAAGCTTTCTTT.